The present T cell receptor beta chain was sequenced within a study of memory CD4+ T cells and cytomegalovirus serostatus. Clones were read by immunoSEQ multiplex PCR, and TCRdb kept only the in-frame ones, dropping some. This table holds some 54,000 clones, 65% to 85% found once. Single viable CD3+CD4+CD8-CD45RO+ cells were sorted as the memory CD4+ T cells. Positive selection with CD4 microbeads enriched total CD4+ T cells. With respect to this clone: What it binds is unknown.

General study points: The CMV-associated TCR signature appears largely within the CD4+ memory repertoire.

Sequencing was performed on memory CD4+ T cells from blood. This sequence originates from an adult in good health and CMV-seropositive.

CDR3 bases: TGTGCCAGCAGCTTAGTCCCTAAGTGGCAGGGAAACAATCAGCCCCAGCATTTT. This gives the protein CASSLVPKWQGNNQPQHF. This chain links TRBV11-2 with TRBJ1-5; perhaps TRBD1 as D (5 bases). V was clipped by 1 base and J by 3 bases, with 19 bases between them. This CDR3 contains 18 residues. From germline, CDR1 is SGHAT and CDR2 FQNNGV.